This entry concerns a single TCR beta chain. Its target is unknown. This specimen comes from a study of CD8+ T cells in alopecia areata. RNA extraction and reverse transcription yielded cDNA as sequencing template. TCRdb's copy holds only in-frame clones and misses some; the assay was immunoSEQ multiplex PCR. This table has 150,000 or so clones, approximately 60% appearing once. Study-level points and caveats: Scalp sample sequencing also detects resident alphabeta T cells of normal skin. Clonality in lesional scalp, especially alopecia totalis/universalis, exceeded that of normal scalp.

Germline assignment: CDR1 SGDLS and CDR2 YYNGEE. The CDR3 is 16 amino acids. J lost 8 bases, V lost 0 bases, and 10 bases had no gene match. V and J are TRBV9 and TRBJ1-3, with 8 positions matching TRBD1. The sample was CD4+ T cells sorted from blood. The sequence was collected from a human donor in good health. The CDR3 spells CASSVGTWTGRYTIYF. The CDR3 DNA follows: TGTGCCAGCAGCGTAGGTACTTGGACAGGGCGGTACACCATATATTTT. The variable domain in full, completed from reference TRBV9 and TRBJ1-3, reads DSGVTQTPKHLITATGQRVTLRCSPRSGDLSVYWYQQSLDQGLQFLIQYYNGEERAKGNILERFSAQQFPDLHSELNLSSLELGDSALYFCASSVGTWTGRYTIYFGEGSWLTVV.